This T cell receptor (beta chain) emerged from a study of neurological immune-mediated disorders. 5'RACE generated cDNA with 10-nucleotide random UMIs. Over 180 million TCR-beta sequences from 15-18 subjects were obtained in each sequencing run. Using its own MiXCR run on the 5' RACE reads, TCRdb lists one record per CDR3 protein. The table lists tens of thousands of distinct CDR3 sequences, 13% to 15% of them singletons. This clonotype was observed a few times. The antigen remains undetermined. Study-wide results and caveats: Across subjects, expanded clones had no CDR3 amino acid sequences in common, pointing to private repertoires in all groups.

From 2 million PBMCs stored at -80 C, the unsorted libraries were generated. The sample was PBMCs. This sequence originates from a woman between 45 and 65 years old in good health.

Here the CDR3 DNA reads TGTGCCAGCAGCTTAGAGGAGGGAAACACCATATATTTT. Translated, it gives CASSLEEGNTIYF. J is TRBJ1-3 and V is TRBV7-6, with D uncertain. The germline CDR1 and CDR2 sequences are SGHVS and FNYEAQ. This CDR3 is built from 13 residues. Trimming shortened V by 1 base and J by 4 bases, and 5 bases separated the two germline ends.